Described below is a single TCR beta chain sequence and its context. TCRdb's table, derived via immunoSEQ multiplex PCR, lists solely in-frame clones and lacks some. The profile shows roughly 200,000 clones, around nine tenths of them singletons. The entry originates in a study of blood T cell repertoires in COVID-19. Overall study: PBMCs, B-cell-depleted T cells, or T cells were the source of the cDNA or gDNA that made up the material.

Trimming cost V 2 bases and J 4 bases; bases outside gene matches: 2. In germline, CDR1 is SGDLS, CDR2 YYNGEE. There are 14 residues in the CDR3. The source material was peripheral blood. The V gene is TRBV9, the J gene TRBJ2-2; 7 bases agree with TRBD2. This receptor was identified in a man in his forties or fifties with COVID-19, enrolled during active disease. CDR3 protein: CASSVWGGTGELFF. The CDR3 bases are TGTGCCAGCAGCGTTTGGGGGGGCACCGGGGAGCTGTTTTTT.